This TCR beta chain was sequenced during a study of chemoradiotherapy in HPV16-positive cancers. Produced via immunoSEQ multiplex PCR; TCRdb's table is partial and in-frame only. The sample shows roughly 2,000 clones, roughly three quarters of them seen only once. The junction had 7 bases not matched to a gene; V was cut back by 3 bases and J by 9 bases. CDR3 length: 14 amino acids. From germline, CDR1 is LNHDA and CDR2 SQIVND (reference sequence). The TCR was taken from a human donor with HPV-associated anogenital cancer. The chain employs TRBV19 and TRBJ2-5; TRBD2 matches at 10 bases. The sequencing used tumor tissue, collected from a patient who underwent chemoradiotherapy. DNA for the CDR3: TGTGCCAGTAGTATGACTAGCGGGCTCAACTCCCAGTACTTC. Translated: CASSMTSGLNSQYF.